This T cell receptor (beta chain) derives from a study of breast tumors, draining lymph nodes, adjacent tissues. With respect to this clonotype: Its antigen is still unknown.

TCRdb ran MiXCR on the multiplex PCR reads and lists one entry per CDR3 protein. The table lists about 130,000 distinct CDR3 sequences, 20% to 25% of them singletons. The study, taken as a whole, reports: That most tumor T cells come from lymph nodes remained unproven. Tumor TCR diversity was below lymph nodes but above nontumor tissue. The data were judged consistent with most tumor T cells coming from lymph node and expanding in tumor. Luminal-like breast cancer showed significantly greater tumor-nontumor repertoire similarity than basal-like breast cancer did.

The lymph nodes were axillary draining lymph nodes from breast cancer patients. This receptor was taken from a female donor with breast cancer. Some clones in this sample may be carry-over from other donors' samples. The sample comprised axillary lymph node tissue.

The CDR3 coding sequence is TGTGCCAGTAGGGACAGGGGGCTCGACAATCAGCCCCAGCATTTT. Translating it yields CASRDRGLDNQPQHF. This chain joins TRBV19 and TRBJ1-5; 11 positions match TRBD1. V lost 6 bases to trimming and J lost 3 bases; unmatched junction nucleotides: 4. Per germline, CDR1 LNHDA and CDR2 SQIVND (reference sequence). CDR3 length: 15 residues. Full variable domain (missing parts from reference TRBV19 and TRBJ1-5): DGGITQSPKYLFRKEGQNVTLSCEQNLNHDAMYWYRQDPGQGLRLIYYSQIVNDFQKGDIAEGYSVSREKKESFPLTVTSAQKNPTAFYLCASRDRGLDNQPQHFGDGTRLSIL.